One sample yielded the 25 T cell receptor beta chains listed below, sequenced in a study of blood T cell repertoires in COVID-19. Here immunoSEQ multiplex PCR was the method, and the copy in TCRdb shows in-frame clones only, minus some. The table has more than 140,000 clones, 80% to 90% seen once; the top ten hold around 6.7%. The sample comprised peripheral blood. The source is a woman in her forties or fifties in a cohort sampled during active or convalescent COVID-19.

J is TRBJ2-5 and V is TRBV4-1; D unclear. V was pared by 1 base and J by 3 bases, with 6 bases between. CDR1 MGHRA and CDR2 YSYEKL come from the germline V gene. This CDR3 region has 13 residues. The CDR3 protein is CASSQVFEETQYF. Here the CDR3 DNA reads TGCGCCAGCAGCCAAGTCTTTGAAGAGACCCAGTACTTC.

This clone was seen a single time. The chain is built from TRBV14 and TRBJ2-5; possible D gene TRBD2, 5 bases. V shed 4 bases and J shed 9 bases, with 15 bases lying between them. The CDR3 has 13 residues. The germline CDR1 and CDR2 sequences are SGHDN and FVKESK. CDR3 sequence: CASSLGVPSPQYF. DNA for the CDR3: TGTGCCAGCAGCCTCGGGGTACCGAGCCCCCAGTACTTC.

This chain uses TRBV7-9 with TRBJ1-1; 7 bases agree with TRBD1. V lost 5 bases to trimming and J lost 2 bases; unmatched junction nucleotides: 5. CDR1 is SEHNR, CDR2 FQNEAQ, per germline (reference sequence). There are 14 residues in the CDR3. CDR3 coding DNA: TGTGCCAGCAGCCTTGGGACAGCCAACACTGAAGCTTTCTTT. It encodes CASSLGTANTEAFF.

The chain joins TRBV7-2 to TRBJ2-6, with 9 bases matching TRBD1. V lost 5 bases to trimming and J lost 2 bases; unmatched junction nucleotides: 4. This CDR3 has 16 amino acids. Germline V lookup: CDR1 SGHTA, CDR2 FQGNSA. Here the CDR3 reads CASSRQGGPGANVLTF. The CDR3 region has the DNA TGTGCCAGCAGCAGACAGGGGGGCCCTGGGGCCAACGTCCTGACTTTC.

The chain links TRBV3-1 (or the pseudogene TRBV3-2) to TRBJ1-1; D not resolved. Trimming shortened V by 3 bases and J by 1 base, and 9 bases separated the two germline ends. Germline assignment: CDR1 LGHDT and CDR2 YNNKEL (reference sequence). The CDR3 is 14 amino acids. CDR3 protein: CASSHLTQNTEAFF. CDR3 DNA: TGTGCCAGCAGCCATCTAACCCAGAACACTGAAGCTTTCTTT.

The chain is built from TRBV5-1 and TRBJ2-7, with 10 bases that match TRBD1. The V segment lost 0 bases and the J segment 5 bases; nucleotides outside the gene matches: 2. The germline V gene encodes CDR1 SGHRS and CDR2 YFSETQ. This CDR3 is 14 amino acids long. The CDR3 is CASSLGQGAHEQYF. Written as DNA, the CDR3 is TGCGCCAGCAGCTTGGGACAGGGGGCCCACGAGCAGTACTTC.

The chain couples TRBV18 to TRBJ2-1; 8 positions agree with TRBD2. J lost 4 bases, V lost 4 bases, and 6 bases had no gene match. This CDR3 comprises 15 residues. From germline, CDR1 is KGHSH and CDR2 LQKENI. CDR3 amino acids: CASSHGASGYNEQFF. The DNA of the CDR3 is TGTGCCAGCTCACACGGGGCTAGCGGGTACAATGAGCAGTTCTTC.

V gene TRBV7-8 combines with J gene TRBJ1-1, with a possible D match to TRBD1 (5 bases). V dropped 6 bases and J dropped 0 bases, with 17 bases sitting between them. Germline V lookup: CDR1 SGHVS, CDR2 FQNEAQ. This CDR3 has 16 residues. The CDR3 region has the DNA TGTGCCAGCAGGTTCACTTCCCGGGGGATGAACACTGAAGCTTTCTTT. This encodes CASRFTSRGMNTEAFF. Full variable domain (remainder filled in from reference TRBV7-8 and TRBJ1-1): GAGVSQSPRYKVAKRGQDVALRCDPISGHVSLFWYQQALGQGPEFLTYFQNEAQLDKSGLPSDRFFAERPEGSVSTLKIQRTQQEDSAVYLCASRFTSRGMNTEAFFGQGTRLTVV.

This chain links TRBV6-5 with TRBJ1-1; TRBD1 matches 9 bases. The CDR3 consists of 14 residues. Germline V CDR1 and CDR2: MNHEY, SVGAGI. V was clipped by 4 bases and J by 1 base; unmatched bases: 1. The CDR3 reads CASSLDRGNTEAFF. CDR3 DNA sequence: TGTGCCAGCAGTTTGGACAGGGGGAACACTGAAGCTTTCTTT.

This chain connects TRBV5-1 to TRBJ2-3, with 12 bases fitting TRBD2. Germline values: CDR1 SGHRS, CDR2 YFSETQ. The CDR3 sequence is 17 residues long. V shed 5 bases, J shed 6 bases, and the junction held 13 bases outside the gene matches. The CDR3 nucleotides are TGCGCCAGCAGACCCCTGGGCGCTAGCGGGGGGGCGGATACGCAGTATTTT. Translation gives CASRPLGASGGADTQYF.

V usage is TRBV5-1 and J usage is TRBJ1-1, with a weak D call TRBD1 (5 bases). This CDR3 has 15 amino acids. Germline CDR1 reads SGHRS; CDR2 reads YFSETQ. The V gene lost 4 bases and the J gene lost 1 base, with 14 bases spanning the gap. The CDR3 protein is CASSQVGGENTEAFF. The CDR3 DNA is TGCGCCAGCAGCCAGGTGGGAGGGGAGAACACTGAAGCTTTCTTT.

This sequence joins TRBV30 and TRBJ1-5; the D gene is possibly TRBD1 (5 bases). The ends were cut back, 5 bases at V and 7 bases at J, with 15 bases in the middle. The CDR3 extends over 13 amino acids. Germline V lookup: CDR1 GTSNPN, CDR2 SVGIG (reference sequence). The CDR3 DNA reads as TGTGCCTGGGGGCAGGGAAAGGACCAGCCCCAGCATTTT. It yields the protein CAWGQGKDQPQHF.

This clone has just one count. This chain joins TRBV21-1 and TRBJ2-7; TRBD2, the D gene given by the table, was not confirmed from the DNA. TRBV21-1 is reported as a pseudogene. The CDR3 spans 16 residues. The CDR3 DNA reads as TGTGCCAGCACCACCGGTAGGAGGACGCGGGGATACGAGCAGTACTTC. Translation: CASTTGRRTRGYEQYF.

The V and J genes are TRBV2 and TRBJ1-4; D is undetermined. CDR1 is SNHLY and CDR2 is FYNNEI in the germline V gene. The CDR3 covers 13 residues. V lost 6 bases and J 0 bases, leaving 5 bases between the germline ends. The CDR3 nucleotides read TGTGCCAGCAGCCCGTCAACTAATGAAAAACTGTTTTTT. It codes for CASSPSTNEKLFF.

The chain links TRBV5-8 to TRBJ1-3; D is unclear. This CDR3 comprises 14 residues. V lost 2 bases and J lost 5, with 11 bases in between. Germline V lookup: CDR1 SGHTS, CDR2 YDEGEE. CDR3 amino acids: CASSFAPRRNTIYF. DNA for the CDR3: TGTGCCAGCAGCTTTGCGCCGCGCCGAAACACCATATATTTT.

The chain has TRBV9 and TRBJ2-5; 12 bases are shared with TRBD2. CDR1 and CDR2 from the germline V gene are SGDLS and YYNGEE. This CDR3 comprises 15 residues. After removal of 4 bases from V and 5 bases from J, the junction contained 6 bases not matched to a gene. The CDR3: CASSTTSGGTETQYF. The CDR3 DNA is TGTGCCAGCAGCACTACTAGCGGGGGGACGGAGACCCAGTACTTC. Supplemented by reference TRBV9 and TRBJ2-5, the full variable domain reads DSGVTQTPKHLITATGQRVTLRCSPRSGDLSVYWYQQSLDQGLQFLIQYYNGEERAKGNILERFSAQQFPDLHSELNLSSLELGDSALYFCASSTTSGGTETQYFGPGTRLLVL.

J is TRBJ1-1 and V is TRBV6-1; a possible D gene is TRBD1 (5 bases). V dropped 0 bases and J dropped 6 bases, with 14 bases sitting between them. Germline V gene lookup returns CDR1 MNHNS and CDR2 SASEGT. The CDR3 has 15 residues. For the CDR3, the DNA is TGTGCCAGCAGTGAAGCTAGGCCTAGGGGCGCTGAAGCTTTCTTT. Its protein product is CASSEARPRGAEAFF.

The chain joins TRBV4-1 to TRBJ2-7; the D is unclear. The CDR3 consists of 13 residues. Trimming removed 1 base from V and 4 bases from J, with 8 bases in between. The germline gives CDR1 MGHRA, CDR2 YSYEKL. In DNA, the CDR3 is TGCGCCAGCAGCCAAGGCCCCGAGTACGAGCAGTACTTC. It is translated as CASSQGPEYEQYF.

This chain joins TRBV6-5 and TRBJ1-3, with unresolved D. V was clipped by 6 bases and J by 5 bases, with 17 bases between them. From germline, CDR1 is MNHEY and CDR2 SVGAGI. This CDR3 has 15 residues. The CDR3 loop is CASSQGLPVRNTIYF. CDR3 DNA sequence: TGTGCCAGCAGCCAAGGACTCCCTGTCAGAAACACCATATATTTT.

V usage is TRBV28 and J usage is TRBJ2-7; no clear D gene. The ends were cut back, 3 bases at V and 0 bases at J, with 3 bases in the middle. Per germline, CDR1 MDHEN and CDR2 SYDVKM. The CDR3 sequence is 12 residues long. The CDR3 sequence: CASSFSSYEQYF. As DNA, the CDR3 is TGTGCCAGCAGTTTCTCCTCCTACGAGCAGTACTTC.

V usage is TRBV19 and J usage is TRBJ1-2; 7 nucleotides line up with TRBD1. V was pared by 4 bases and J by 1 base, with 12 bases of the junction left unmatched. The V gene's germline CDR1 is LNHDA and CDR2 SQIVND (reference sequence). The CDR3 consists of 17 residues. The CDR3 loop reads CASSRNQQGTFNYGYTF. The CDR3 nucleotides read TGTGCCAGTAGTAGGAACCAACAGGGGACATTTAACTATGGCTACACCTTC.

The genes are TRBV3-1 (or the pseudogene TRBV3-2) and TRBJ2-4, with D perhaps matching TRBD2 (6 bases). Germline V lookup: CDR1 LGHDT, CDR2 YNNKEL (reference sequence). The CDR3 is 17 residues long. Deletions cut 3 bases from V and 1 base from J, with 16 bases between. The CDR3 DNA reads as TGTGCCAGCAGCCAGGACGATACCCGGGGGGCCAAAAACATTCAGTACTTC. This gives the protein CASSQDDTRGAKNIQYF.

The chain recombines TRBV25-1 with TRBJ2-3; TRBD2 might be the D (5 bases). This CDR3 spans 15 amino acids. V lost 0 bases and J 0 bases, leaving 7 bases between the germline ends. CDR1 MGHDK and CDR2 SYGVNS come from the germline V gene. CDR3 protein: CASSEYRTSTDTQYF. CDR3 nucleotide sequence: TGTGCCAGCAGTGAATATCGGACTAGCACAGATACGCAGTATTTT.

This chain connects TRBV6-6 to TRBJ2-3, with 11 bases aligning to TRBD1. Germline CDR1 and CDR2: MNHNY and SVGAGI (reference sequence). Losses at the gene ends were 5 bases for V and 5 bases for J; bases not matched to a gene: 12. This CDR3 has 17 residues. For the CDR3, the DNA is TGTGCCAGCAGTCCAATGACCGGGACAGGGGGAGTAGATACGCAGTATTTT. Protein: CASSPMTGTGGVDTQYF.

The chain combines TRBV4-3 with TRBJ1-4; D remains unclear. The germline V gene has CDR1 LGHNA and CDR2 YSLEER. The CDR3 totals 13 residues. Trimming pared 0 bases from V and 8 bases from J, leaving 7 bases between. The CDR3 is CASSQERREKLFF. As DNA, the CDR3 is TGCGCCAGCAGCCAAGAACGGAGAGAAAAACTGTTTTTT.